This T cell receptor beta chain comes out of a study of Tregs in tolerant kidney transplant recipients. General observations from the study: Antigen-driven expansion was suggested because donor-specific Tregs expanded more than all Tregs in tolerant patients. Changing PCR primers prevented nucleotide comparison between some patients' samples.

CD4+CD25+CD127- Tregs, CD4+CD25- non-Tregs, CD4 and CD8 cells were sorted. Regarding this clone: Its antigen is unidentified. The CDR3 end lies 3 residues beyond the end of the read and is filled in from the germline J gene.

Only in-frame clones appear in the TCRdb table, and some are missing; sequencing was by immunoSEQ multiplex PCR. The sample totals about 48,000 clones; its top ten clones hold roughly 0.93%. The V and J ends lost 6 bases and 1 base respectively, with 13 bases between them. CDR1 and CDR2 (germline): SNHLY, FYNNEI. The CDR3 is made up of 14 amino acids. The TCR originated in a human donor who received a combined kidney and bone marrow transplant. The gene calls are TRBV2 and TRBJ2-7, with a possible D match to TRBD1 (5 bases). The material sequenced was CD4+ T cells from blood, taken before the transplant. The CDR3 DNA, read in part, is TGTGCCAGCAGCGCGGACACCTCTTCCTACGAG. It is translated as CASSADTSSYE. The whole CDR3 protein is CASSADTSSYEQYF.